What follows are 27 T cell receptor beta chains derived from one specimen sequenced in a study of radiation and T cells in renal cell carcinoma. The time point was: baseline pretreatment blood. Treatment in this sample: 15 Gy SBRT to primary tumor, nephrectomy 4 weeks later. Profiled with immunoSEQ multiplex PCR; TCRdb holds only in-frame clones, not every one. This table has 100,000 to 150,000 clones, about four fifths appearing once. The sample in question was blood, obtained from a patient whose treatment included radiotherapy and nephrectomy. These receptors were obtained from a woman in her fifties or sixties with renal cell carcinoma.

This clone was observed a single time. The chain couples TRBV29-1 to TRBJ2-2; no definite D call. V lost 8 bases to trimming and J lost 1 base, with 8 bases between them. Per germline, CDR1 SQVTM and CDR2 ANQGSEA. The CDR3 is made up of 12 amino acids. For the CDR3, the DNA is TGCAGCATTCCAGGGAACACCGGGGAGCTGTTTTTT. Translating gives CSIPGNTGELFF.

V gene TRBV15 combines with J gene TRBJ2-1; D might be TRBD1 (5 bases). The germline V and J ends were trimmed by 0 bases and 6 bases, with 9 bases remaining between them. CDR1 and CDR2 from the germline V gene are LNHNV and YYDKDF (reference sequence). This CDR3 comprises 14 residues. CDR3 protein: CATSREPRGNEQFF. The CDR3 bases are TGTGCCACCAGCAGAGAACCAAGGGGCAATGAGCAGTTCTTC.

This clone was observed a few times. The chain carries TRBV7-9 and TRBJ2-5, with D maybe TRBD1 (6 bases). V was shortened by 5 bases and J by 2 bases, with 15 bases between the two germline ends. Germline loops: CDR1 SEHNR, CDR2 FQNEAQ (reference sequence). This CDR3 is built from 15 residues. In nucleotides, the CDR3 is TGTGCCAGCAGCCAGAGACAGGCGAATCAAGAGACCCAGTACTTC. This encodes CASSQRQANQETQYF. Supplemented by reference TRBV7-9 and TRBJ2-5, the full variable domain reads DTGVSQNPRHKITKRGQNVTFRCDPISEHNRLYWYRQTLGQGPEFLTYFQNEAQLEKSRLLSDRFSAERPKGSFSTLEIQRTEQGDSAMYLCASSQRQANQETQYFGPGTRLLVL.

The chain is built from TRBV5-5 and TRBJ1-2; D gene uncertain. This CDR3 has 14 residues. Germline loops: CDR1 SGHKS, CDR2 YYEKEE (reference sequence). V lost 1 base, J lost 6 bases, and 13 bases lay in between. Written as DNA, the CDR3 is TGTGCCAGCAGCTTGTTTAAATCCAACCATGGCTACACCTTC. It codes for CASSLFKSNHGYTF. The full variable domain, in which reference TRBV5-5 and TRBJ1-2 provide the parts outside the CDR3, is DAGVTQSPTHLIKTRGQQVTLRCSPISGHKSVSWYQQVLGQGPQFIFQYYEKEERGRGNFPDRFSARQFPNYSSELNVNALLLGDSALYLCASSLFKSNHGYTFGSGTRLTVV.

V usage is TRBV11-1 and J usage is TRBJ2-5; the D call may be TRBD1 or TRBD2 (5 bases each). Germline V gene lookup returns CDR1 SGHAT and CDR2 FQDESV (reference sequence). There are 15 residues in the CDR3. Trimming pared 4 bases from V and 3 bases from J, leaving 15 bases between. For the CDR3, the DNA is TGTGCCAGCAGCTGGGGACGGCGTAAAGAAGAGACCCAGTACTTC. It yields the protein CASSWGRRKEETQYF.

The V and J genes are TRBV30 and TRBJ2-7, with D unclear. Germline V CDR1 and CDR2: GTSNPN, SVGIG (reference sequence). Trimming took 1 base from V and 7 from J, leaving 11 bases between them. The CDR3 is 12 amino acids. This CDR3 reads CAWSDGVGEQYF. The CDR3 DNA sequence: TGTGCCTGGAGTGATGGGGTAGGGGAGCAGTACTTC.

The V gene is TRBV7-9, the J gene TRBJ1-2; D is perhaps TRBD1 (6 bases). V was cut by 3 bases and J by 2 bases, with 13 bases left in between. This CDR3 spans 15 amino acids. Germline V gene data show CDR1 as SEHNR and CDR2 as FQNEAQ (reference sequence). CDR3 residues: CASSFYEGVNYGYTF. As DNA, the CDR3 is TGTGCCAGCAGCTTTTACGAGGGGGTGAACTATGGCTACACCTTC.

The CDR3 sequence: CASSPGPSFGANVLTF. The CDR3 DNA reads as TGTGCCAGCAGCCCAGGGCCCTCTTTTGGGGCCAACGTCCTGACTTTC. This chain joins TRBV14 and TRBJ2-6; a weak D match, TRBD1 (5 bases). Between the trimmed V and J ends, which lost 4 bases and 3 bases, there was a span of 13 bases. The V gene's germline CDR1 is SGHDN and CDR2 FVKESK. CDR3 size: 16 residues.

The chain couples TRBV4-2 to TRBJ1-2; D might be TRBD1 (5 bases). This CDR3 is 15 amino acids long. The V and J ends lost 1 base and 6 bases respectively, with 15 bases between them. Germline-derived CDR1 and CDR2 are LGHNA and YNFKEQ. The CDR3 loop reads CASSQVGRAGDGYTF. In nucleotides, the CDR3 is TGTGCCAGCAGCCAAGTCGGCAGGGCCGGCGATGGCTACACCTTC.

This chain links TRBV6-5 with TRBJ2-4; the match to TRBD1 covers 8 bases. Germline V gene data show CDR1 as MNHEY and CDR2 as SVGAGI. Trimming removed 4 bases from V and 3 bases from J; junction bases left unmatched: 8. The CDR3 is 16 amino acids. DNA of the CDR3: TGTGCCAGCAGTTCAGTGGACAGGGAGGACAAAAACATTCAGTACTTC. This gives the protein CASSSVDREDKNIQYF.

The CDR3 sequence is CATSRDRVYEQYF. DNA for the CDR3: TGTGCCACCAGTCGGGACAGGGTCTACGAGCAGTACTTC. The chain joins TRBV15 to TRBJ2-7, with TRBD1 identical over 9 bases. The junction had 3 bases not matched to a gene; V was cut back by 6 bases and J by 3 bases. The CDR3 loop spans 13 amino acids. Germline V CDR1 and CDR2: LNHNV, YYDKDF (reference sequence).

Here the CDR3 reads CASSVPFGTVESYEQYF. DNA for the CDR3: TGTGCCAGCAGTGTTCCTTTCGGGACGGTGGAATCCTACGAGCAGTACTTC. The chain combines TRBV6-1 with TRBJ2-7; either TRBD1 or TRBD2 may supply D (5 bases each). Trimming removed 4 bases at V and 1 base at J, with 20 bases between. CDR3 length equals 17 residues. Germline V gene sequence: CDR1 MNHNS, CDR2 SASEGT.

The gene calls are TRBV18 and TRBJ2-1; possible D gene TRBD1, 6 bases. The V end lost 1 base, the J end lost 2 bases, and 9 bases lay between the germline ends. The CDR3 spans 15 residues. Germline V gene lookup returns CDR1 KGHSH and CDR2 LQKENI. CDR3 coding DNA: TGTGCCAGCTCACCACAGGGGGTCACCTACAATGAGCAGTTCTTC. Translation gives CASSPQGVTYNEQFF.

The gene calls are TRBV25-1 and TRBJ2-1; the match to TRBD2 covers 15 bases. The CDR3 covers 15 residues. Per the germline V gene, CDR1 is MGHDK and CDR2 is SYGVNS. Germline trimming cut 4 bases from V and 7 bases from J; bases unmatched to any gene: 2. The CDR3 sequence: CASSVGTSGGNEQFF. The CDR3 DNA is TGTGCCAGCAGTGTTGGGACTAGCGGGGGGAATGAGCAGTTCTTC. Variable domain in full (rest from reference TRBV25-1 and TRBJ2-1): EADIYQTPRYLVIGTGKKITLECSQTMGHDKMYWYQQDPGMELHLIHYSYGVNSTEKGDLSSESTVSRIRTEHFPLTLESARPSHTSQYLCASSVGTSGGNEQFFGPGTRLTVL.

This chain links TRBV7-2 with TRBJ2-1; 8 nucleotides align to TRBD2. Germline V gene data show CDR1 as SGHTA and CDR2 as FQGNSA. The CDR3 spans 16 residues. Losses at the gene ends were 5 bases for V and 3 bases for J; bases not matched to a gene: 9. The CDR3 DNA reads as TGTGCCAGCAGCGAACAATTGGGACTAGACTACAATGAGCAGTTCTTC. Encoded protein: CASSEQLGLDYNEQFF.

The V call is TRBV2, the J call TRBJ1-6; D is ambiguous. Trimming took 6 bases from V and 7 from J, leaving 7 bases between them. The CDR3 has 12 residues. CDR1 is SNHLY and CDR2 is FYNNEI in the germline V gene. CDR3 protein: CASSLNNSPLHF. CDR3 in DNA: TGTGCCAGCAGCCTGAACAATTCACCCCTCCACTTT. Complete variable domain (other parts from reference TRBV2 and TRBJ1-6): EPEVTQTPSHQVTQMGQEVILRCVPISNHLYFYWYRQILGQKVEFLVSFYNNEISEKSEIFDDQFSVERPDGSNFTLKIRSTKLEDSAMYFCASSLNNSPLHFGNGTRLTVT.

CDR3 loop: CASSYSLDAYYEQYF. DNA of the CDR3: TGTGCCAGCAGTTACTCGCTTGACGCATACTACGAGCAGTACTTC. The V call is TRBV6-5, the J call TRBJ2-7; D is unclear. Per the germline V gene, CDR1 is MNHEY and CDR2 is SVGAGI. V was pared by 0 bases and J by 3 bases, with 12 bases between. The CDR3 runs 15 residues.

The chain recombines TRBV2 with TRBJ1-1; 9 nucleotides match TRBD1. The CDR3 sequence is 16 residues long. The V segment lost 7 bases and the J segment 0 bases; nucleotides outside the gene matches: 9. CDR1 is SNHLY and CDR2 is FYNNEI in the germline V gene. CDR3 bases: TGTGCCAGCAAAGAGGGGACAGGGCCGTTGAACACTGAAGCTTTCTTT. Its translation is CASKEGTGPLNTEAFF. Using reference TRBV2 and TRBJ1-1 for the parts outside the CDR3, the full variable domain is EPEVTQTPSHQVTQMGQEVILRCVPISNHLYFYWYRQILGQKVEFLVSFYNNEISEKSEIFDDQFSVERPDGSNFTLKIRSTKLEDSAMYFCASKEGTGPLNTEAFFGQGTRLTVV.

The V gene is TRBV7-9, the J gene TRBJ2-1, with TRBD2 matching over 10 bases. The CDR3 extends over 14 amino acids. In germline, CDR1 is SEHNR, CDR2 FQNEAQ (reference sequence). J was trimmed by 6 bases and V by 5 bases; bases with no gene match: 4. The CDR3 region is CASSHWTSGNEQFF. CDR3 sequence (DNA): TGTGCCAGCAGCCATTGGACTAGCGGCAATGAGCAGTTCTTC.

The CDR3 here is CSVPMELGDTQYF. The CDR3 DNA reads as TGCAGCGTCCCCATGGAGTTAGGGGATACGCAGTATTTT. The J gene is TRBJ2-3, the V gene TRBV29-1, with D uncertain. The V gene lost 6 bases and the J gene lost 6 bases, with 16 bases spanning the gap. Per germline, CDR1 SQVTM and CDR2 ANQGSEA. The length of the CDR3 is 13 residues.

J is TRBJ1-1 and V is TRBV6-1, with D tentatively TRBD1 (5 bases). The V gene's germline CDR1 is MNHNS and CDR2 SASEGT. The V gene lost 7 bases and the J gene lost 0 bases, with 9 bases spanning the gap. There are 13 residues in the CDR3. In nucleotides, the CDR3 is TGTGCCAGCATGGAAGGGGTGAACACTGAAGCTTTCTTT. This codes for CASMEGVNTEAFF.

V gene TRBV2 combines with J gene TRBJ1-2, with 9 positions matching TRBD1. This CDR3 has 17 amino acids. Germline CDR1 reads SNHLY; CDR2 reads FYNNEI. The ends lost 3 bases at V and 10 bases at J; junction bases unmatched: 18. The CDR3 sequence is CASSDWGTGKNHPLYTF. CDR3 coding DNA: TGTGCCAGCAGTGATTGGGGGACAGGGAAAAACCACCCCCTCTACACCTTC.

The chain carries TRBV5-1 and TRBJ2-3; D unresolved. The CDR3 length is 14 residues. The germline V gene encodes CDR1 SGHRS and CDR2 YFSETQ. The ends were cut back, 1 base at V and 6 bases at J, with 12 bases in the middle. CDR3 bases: TGCGCCAGCAGCTTGTCGGCTCAAGGGGATACGCAGTATTTT. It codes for CASSLSAQGDTQYF.

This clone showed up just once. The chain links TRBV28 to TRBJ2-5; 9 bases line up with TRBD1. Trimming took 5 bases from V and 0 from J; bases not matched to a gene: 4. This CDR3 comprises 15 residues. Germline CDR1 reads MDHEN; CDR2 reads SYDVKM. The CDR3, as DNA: TGTGCCAGCAGTCGAGACAGGGGGTACCAAGAGACCCAGTACTTC. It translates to CASSRDRGYQETQYF.

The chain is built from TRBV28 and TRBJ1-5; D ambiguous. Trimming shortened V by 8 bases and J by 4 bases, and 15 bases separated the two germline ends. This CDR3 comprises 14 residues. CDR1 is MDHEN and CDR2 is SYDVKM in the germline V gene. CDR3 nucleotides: TGTGCCAGCTTTATGCGGTCGGCGAATCAGCCCCAGCATTTT. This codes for CASFMRSANQPQHF.

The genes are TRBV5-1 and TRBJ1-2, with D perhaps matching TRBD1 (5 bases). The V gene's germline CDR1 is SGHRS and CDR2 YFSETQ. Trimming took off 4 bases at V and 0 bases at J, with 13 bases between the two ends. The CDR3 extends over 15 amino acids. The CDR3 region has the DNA TGCGCCAGCAGCGAGGAGAGGGGAACTAACTATGGCTACACCTTC. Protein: CASSEERGTNYGYTF.

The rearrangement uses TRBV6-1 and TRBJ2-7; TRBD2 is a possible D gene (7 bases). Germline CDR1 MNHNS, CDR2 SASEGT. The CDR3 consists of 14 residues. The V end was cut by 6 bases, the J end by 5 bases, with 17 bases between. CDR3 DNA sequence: TGTGCCAGCAGGCCAAGGGGGGGGCTGAACGAGCAGTACTTC. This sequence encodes CASRPRGGLNEQYF.